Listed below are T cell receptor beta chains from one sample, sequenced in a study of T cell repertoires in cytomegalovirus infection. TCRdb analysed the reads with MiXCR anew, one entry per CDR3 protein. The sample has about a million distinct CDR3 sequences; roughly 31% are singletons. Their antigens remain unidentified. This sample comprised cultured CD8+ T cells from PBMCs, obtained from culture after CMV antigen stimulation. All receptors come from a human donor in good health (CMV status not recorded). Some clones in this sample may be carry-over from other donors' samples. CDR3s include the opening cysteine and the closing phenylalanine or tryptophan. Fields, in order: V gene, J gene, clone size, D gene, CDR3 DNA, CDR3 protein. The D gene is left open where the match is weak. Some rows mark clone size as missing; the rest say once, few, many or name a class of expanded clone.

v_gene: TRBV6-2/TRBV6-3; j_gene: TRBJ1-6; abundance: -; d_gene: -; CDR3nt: TGTGCCAGCAGTGAACAGGAGTATTCACCCCTCCACTTT; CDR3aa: CASSEQEYSPLHF
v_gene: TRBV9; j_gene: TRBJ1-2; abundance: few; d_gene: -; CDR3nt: TGTGCCAGCAGCGTCGGGGGTGGGGTATCGGCGGGAGGCTACACCTTC; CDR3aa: CASSVGGGVSAGGYTF
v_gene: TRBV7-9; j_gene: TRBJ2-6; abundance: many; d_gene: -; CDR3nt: TGTGCCAGCAGCTTAGTTGTGGGGAACACTGGGGCCAACGTCCTGACTTTC; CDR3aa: CASSLVVGNTGANVLTF
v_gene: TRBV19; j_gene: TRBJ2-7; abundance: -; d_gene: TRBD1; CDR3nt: TGTGCCAGTAGTATCGGCGACAGGGGACCCTACGAGCAGTACTTC; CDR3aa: CASSIGDRGPYEQYF
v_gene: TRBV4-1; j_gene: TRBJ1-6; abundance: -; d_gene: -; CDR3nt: TGCGCCAGCAGTCAAGACGACACATATTCACCCCTCCACTTT; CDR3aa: CASSQDDTYSPLHF
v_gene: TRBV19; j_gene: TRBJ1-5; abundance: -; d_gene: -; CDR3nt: TGTGCCAGTAGTATCTACGGACATAGCAATCAGCCCCAGCATTTT; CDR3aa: CASSIYGHSNQPQHF
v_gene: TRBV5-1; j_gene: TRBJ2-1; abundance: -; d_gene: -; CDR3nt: TGCGCCAGAACCGTGCCATCAGGGAATGAGCAGTTCTTC; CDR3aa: CARTVPSGNEQFF
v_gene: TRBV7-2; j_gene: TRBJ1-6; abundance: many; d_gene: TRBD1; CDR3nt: TGTGCCAGCAGCTTGGACAGGAGCTCCTATAATTCACCCCTCCACTTT; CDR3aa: CASSLDRSSYNSPLHF
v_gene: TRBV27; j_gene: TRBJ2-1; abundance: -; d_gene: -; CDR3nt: TGTGCCACCAAAGAAGGGGTCGCCTACAATGAGCAGTTCTTC; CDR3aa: CATKEGVAYNEQFF
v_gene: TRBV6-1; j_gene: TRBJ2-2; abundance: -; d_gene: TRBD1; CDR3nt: TGTGCCAGCAGCCACATACAGGGGACCACCGGGGAGCTGTTTTTT; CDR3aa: CASSHIQGTTGELFF